The 30 T cell receptor beta chains below were found in one sample sequenced in a study of blood T cell repertoires in COVID-19. Assay used: immunoSEQ multiplex PCR; TCRdb lists only in-frame clones, some missing. The data show 190,000 or so clones, with around four fifths seen just once and 6.9% held by the top ten. The sequenced sample was peripheral blood. These receptor sequences come from a human donor with acute or convalescent COVID-19. The donor label of this sample is uncertain.

The V call is TRBV2, the J call TRBJ2-7, with TRBD2 identical over 14 bases. J gave up 6 bases and V 6 bases, and 7 bases lay outside the gene matches. CDR1 SNHLY and CDR2 FYNNEI come from the germline V gene. This CDR3 is built from 15 residues. CDR3: CASSGTSGSTGEQYF. CDR3 nucleotides: TGTGCCAGCAGCGGGACTAGCGGGAGTACGGGCGAGCAGTACTTC.

V gene TRBV19 combines with J gene TRBJ1-3; D remains unclear. Trimming shortened V by 5 bases and J by 0 bases, and 8 bases separated the two germline ends. CDR1 LNHDA and CDR2 SQIVND come from the germline V gene (reference sequence). The CDR3 length is 14 residues. The CDR3 loop reads CASSLSRSGNTIYF. Here the CDR3 DNA reads TGTGCCAGTAGTCTGTCCCGCTCTGGAAACACCATATATTTT.

V gene TRBV5-6 combines with J gene TRBJ1-5, with D perhaps TRBD1 (6 bases). Germline V CDR1 and CDR2: SGHDT, YYEEEE. This CDR3 contains 14 residues. Trimming left V 0 bases short and J 7 bases short, with 11 bases between. In nucleotides, the CDR3 is TGTGCCAGCAGCTTGGCGGCAGGGGTACAGCCCCAGCATTTT. This encodes CASSLAAGVQPQHF.

This clone was counted a few times. J is TRBJ1-4 and V is TRBV9; D is unresolved. The ends were cut back, 3 bases at V and 5 bases at J, with 11 bases in the middle. The CDR3 totals 14 residues. CDR1 and CDR2 (germline): SGDLS, YYNGEE. The DNA of the CDR3 is TGTGCCAGCAGCGCTAATACAGAGAATGAAAAACTGTTTTTT. It is translated as CASSANTENEKLFF.

The chain combines TRBV2 with TRBJ2-7, with D maybe TRBD1 (8 bases). V lost 6 bases, J lost 5 bases, and 20 bases lay in between. Germline V gene data show CDR1 as SNHLY and CDR2 as FYNNEI. This CDR3 is built from 15 residues. CDR3 nucleotide sequence: TGTGCCAGCAGCGCCCGGACAGGGAGGGTCCACGAGCAGTACTTC. The encoded protein is CASSARTGRVHEQYF.

V and J are TRBV10-3 and TRBJ2-3; TRBD2 agrees at 8 bases. The germline CDR1 and CDR2 sequences are ENHRY and SYGVKD. After removal of 6 bases from V and 4 bases from J, the junction contained 6 bases not matched to a gene. The CDR3 covers 14 residues. CDR3 in amino acids: CAIRGGTRPDTQYF. The DNA for the CDR3 is TGTGCCATCAGGGGGGGGACTAGACCAGATACGCAGTATTTT.

The chain combines TRBV9 with TRBJ2-7; D is perhaps TRBD2 (6 bases). Germline V gene lookup returns CDR1 SGDLS and CDR2 YYNGEE. CDR3 length: 15 residues. V was pared by 4 bases and J by 2 bases, with 16 bases between. DNA of the CDR3: TGTGCCAGCAGCCCGGCAGGAGGGTTTGCCTACGAGCAGTACTTC. Translated, it gives CASSPAGGFAYEQYF. Variable domain in full (rest from reference TRBV9 and TRBJ2-7): DSGVTQTPKHLITATGQRVTLRCSPRSGDLSVYWYQQSLDQGLQFLIQYYNGEERAKGNILERFSAQQFPDLHSELNLSSLELGDSALYFCASSPAGGFAYEQYFGPGTRLTVT.

The chain employs TRBV3-1 (or the pseudogene TRBV3-2) and TRBJ1-5; D is unclear. The V and J ends lost 3 bases and 6 bases respectively, with 6 bases between them. The CDR3 totals 12 residues. CDR1 and CDR2 (germline): LGHDT, YNNKEL (reference sequence). CDR3 sequence: CASSQNSQPQHF. The CDR3 DNA follows: TGTGCCAGCAGCCAGAATAGTCAGCCCCAGCATTTT.

This clone was picked up a small number of times. The chain is built from TRBV9 and TRBJ2-3; 11 nucleotides match TRBD2. Germline values: CDR1 SGDLS, CDR2 YYNGEE. CDR3 length equals 18 residues. Trimming at V came to 0 bases and at J to 1 base, leaving 7 bases not matched to a gene. DNA of the CDR3: TGTGCCAGCAGCGTAGGGGAACTAGCGGGAGACGGCACAGATACGCAGTATTTT. This encodes CASSVGELAGDGTDTQYF. Combining the CDR3 with reference TRBV9 and TRBJ2-3 gives the whole variable domain DSGVTQTPKHLITATGQRVTLRCSPRSGDLSVYWYQQSLDQGLQFLIQYYNGEERAKGNILERFSAQQFPDLHSELNLSSLELGDSALYFCASSVGELAGDGTDTQYFGPGTRLTVL.

The chain links TRBV5-1 to TRBJ1-6; D uncertain. Germline CDR1 is SGHRS and CDR2 is YFSETQ. The length of the CDR3 is 16 residues. Trimming shortened V by 1 base and J by 5 bases, and 13 bases separated the two germline ends. CDR3: CASSLLRGRDNSPLHF. The DNA of the CDR3 is TGCGCCAGCAGCTTGCTTCGGGGAAGGGATAATTCACCCCTCCACTTT. Filled out from reference TRBV5-1 and TRBJ1-6, the complete variable domain reads KAGVTQTPRYLIKTRGQQVTLSCSPISGHRSVSWYQQTPGQGLQFLFEYFSETQRNKGNFPGRFSGRQFSNSRSEMNVSTLELGDSALYLCASSLLRGRDNSPLHFGNGTRLTVT.

The rearrangement joins TRBV30 to TRBJ2-3; D remains ambiguous. Germline lookup yields CDR1 GTSNPN and CDR2 SVGIG (reference sequence). Trimming took off 2 bases at V and 6 bases at J, with 12 bases between the two ends. The CDR3 extends over 13 amino acids. DNA of the CDR3: TGTGCCTGGAGTCTCCCCCCTCGGGATACGCAGTATTTT. Its protein product is CAWSLPPRDTQYF.

The chain joins TRBV5-1 to TRBJ2-1, with TRBD1 identical over 7 bases. CDR3 length equals 13 residues. V dropped 4 bases and J dropped 7; count of bases not matched to a gene: 5. CDR1 SGHRS and CDR2 YFSETQ come from the germline V gene. The DNA for the CDR3 is TGCGCCAGCAGCACACTACAGGGGAATGAGCAGTTCTTC. Protein: CASSTLQGNEQFF.

The chain has TRBV7-2 and TRBJ1-5, with TRBD1 identical over 7 bases. V shed 5 bases and J 6 bases; nucleotides not matched to a gene: 7. Germline lookup yields CDR1 SGHTA and CDR2 FQGNSA. The CDR3 runs to 14 residues. The CDR3 nucleotides read TGTGCCAGCAGCCTCGGGACAGCGGCTCAGCCCCAGCATTTT. It encodes CASSLGTAAQPQHF.

J is TRBJ2-6 and V is TRBV10-3; TRBD1 agrees at 7 bases. Unmatched junction bases numbered 3, after V lost 10 bases and J lost 3 bases. This CDR3 has 13 amino acids. Germline V gene sequence: CDR1 ENHRY, CDR2 SYGVKD. CDR3 loop: CASTGVGANVLTF. CDR3 sequence (DNA): TGTGCCAGCACAGGGGTTGGGGCCAACGTCCTGACTTTC.

This chain uses TRBV5-1 with TRBJ2-3, with D perhaps TRBD2 (6 bases). There are 15 residues in the CDR3. Trimming removed 4 bases from V and 3 bases from J, with 15 bases in between. The germline V gene encodes CDR1 SGHRS and CDR2 YFSETQ. Here the CDR3 reads CASSVFTGVTDTQYF. CDR3 sequence (DNA): TGCGCCAGCAGCGTATTCACGGGAGTTACAGATACGCAGTATTTT.

The chain uses TRBV6-5 and TRBJ1-2, with D hard to call. CDR1 is MNHEY and CDR2 is SVGAGI in the germline V gene. Trimming shortened V by 6 bases and J by 4 bases, and 15 bases separated the two germline ends. The CDR3 runs 14 residues. CDR3 amino acids: CASSATRLPYGYTF. The CDR3 nucleotides read TGTGCCAGCAGCGCCACGAGGTTACCCTATGGCTACACCTTC.

This clone was detected only a few times. Other DNA sequences of this sample code for an identical CDR3. V gene TRBV28 combines with J gene TRBJ1-5; D gene ambiguous. Trimming shortened V by 2 bases and J by 6 bases, and 5 bases separated the two germline ends. CDR3 length equals 12 residues. Germline CDR1 reads MDHEN; CDR2 reads SYDVKM. CDR3 protein: CASSLRGQPQHF. CDR3 sequence (DNA): TGTGCCAGCAGTTTACGGGGTCAGCCCCAGCATTTT.

V gene TRBV11-2 combines with J gene TRBJ2-1; no reliable D call. Trimming removed 0 bases from V and 9 bases from J, with 6 bases in between. Germline V gene lookup returns CDR1 SGHAT and CDR2 FQNNGV. The CDR3 contains 12 residues. The CDR3 sequence: CASSLDRGEQFF. DNA of the CDR3: TGTGCCAGCAGCTTAGATCGCGGTGAGCAGTTCTTC.

The chain joins TRBV3-1 (or the pseudogene TRBV3-2) to TRBJ2-1; D is possibly TRBD1 (5 bases). Germline V gene lookup returns CDR1 LGHDT and CDR2 YNNKEL (reference sequence). The CDR3 is made up of 13 amino acids. With 7 bases removed from V and 9 bases from J, the gap between germline ends came to 16 bases. The CDR3 is CASKTLARGEQFF. CDR3 bases: TGTGCCAGCAAGACGTTGGCTAGGGGTGAGCAGTTCTTC.

This clone was recorded only once. The chain has TRBV14 and TRBJ2-6, with no clear D. The CDR3 length is 16 residues. V shed 2 bases and J shed 3 bases, with 11 bases lying between them. CDR1 and CDR2 from the germline V gene are SGHDN and FVKESK. This chain's CDR3 is CASSQSWAGGANVLTF. CDR3 coding DNA: TGTGCCAGCAGCCAAAGCTGGGCTGGTGGGGCCAACGTCCTGACTTTC.

This chain connects TRBV9 to TRBJ1-2; 11 positions match TRBD1. CDR3 length: 15 amino acids. The junction had 5 bases not matched to a gene; V was cut back by 4 bases and J by 3 bases. Germline loops: CDR1 SGDLS, CDR2 YYNGEE. The CDR3 reads CASSKGTGGDYGYTF. CDR3 DNA sequence: TGTGCCAGCAGCAAAGGGACAGGGGGAGACTATGGCTACACCTTC.

J is TRBJ1-1 and V is TRBV5-6; no clear D gene. This CDR3 is 11 amino acids long. Per germline, CDR1 SGHDT and CDR2 YYEEEE. Trimming removed 4 bases at V and 6 bases at J, with 7 bases between. The CDR3 bases are TGTGCCAGCAGCCTACAGTCTGAAGCTTTCTTT. Translating gives CASSLQSEAFF.

The chain uses TRBV11-2 and TRBJ2-3; perhaps TRBD2 as D (5 bases). Germline lookup yields CDR1 SGHAT and CDR2 FQNNGV. This CDR3 contains 15 residues. V shed 5 bases and J shed 0 bases, with 12 bases lying between them. In DNA form, the CDR3 reads TGTGCCAGCAGCCCGACGGGGTCCAGCACAGATACGCAGTATTTT. Its translation: CASSPTGSSTDTQYF.

The rearrangement joins TRBV5-8 to TRBJ2-7; the D is unclear. Per the germline V gene, CDR1 is SGHTS and CDR2 is YDEGEE. Trimming cost V 4 bases and J 0 bases, with 5 bases left between them. This CDR3 comprises 12 residues. The CDR3 DNA sequence: TGTGCCAGCAGCCTTAGCTCCTACGAGCAGTACTTC. Amino acid sequence: CASSLSSYEQYF.

Only one count was recorded for this clone. The J gene is TRBJ1-1, the V gene TRBV19; D remains unclear. The CDR3 totals 13 residues. CDR1 is LNHDA, CDR2 SQIVND, per germline (reference sequence). V lost 5 bases and J 2 bases, leaving 9 bases between the germline ends. CDR3: CASSVTRNTEAFF. The CDR3 DNA is TGTGCCAGTAGTGTCACACGTAACACTGAAGCTTTCTTT.

This clone showed up just once. The chain carries TRBV28 and TRBJ1-5, with 7 bases identical to TRBD1. V shed 3 bases, J shed 6 bases, and the junction held 2 bases outside the gene matches. This CDR3 spans 13 amino acids. Germline CDR1 is MDHEN and CDR2 is SYDVKM. The CDR3 region has the DNA TGTGCCAGCAGTTTCCCAGGGGGTCAGCCCCAGCATTTT. It translates to CASSFPGGQPQHF.

A note on this clone: This specimen includes other DNA sequences encoding the same CDR3. J is TRBJ1-1 and V is TRBV27, with 8 nucleotides matching TRBD1. Germline trimming cut 6 bases from V and 0 bases from J; bases unmatched to any gene: 0. CDR1 and CDR2 from the germline V gene are MNHEY and SMNVEV (reference sequence). The CDR3 runs 13 residues. CDR3 nucleotides: TGTGCCAGCAGGGACAGGGTGAACACTGAAGCTTTCTTT. Its protein product is CASRDRVNTEAFF.

The chain has TRBV6-5 and TRBJ1-3, with a weak D call TRBD1 (5 bases). Trimming left V 2 bases short and J 4 bases short, with 12 bases between. The CDR3 length is 15 residues. Germline V CDR1 and CDR2: MNHEY, SVGAGI. The DNA of the CDR3 is TGTGCCAGCAGTTACGACAGACTCGGGGGAAACACCATATATTTT. This codes for CASSYDRLGGNTIYF.

Here the CDR3 reads CASSIGRSNTEAFF. The CDR3 DNA sequence: TGTGCCAGTAGTATCGGCAGGTCGAACACTGAAGCTTTCTTT. The J gene is TRBJ1-1, the V gene TRBV19; D unresolved. Germline assignment: CDR1 LNHDA and CDR2 SQIVND (reference sequence). Between the trimmed V and J ends, which lost 3 bases and 1 base, there was a span of 9 bases. The CDR3 is 14 amino acids.

The sample holds one count of this clone. The chain uses TRBV5-6 and TRBJ2-1; 7 bases are a match to TRBD1. CDR3 size: 14 residues. V dropped 4 bases and J dropped 2; count of bases not matched to a gene: 3. CDR1 SGHDT and CDR2 YYEEEE come from the germline V gene. CDR3 sequence: CASSVGTAYNEQFF. The CDR3 DNA follows: TGTGCCAGCAGCGTTGGGACAGCCTACAATGAGCAGTTCTTC.